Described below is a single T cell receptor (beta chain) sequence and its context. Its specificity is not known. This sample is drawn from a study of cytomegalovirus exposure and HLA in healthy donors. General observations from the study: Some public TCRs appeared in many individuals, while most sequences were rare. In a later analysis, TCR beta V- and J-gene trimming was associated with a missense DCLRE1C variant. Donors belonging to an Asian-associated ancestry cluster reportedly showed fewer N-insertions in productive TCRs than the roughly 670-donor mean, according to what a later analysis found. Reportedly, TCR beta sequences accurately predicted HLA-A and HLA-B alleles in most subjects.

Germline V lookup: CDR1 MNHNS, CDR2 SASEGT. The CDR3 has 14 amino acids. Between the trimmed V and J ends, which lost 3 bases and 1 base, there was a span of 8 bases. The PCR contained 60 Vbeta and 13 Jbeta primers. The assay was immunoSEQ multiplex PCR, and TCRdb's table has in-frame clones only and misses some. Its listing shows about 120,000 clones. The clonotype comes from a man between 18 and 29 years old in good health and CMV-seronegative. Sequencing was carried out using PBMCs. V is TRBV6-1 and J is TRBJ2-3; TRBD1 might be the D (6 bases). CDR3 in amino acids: CASSEGAGTDTQYF. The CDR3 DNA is TGTGCCAGCAGTGAGGGGGCAGGCACAGATACGCAGTATTTT.